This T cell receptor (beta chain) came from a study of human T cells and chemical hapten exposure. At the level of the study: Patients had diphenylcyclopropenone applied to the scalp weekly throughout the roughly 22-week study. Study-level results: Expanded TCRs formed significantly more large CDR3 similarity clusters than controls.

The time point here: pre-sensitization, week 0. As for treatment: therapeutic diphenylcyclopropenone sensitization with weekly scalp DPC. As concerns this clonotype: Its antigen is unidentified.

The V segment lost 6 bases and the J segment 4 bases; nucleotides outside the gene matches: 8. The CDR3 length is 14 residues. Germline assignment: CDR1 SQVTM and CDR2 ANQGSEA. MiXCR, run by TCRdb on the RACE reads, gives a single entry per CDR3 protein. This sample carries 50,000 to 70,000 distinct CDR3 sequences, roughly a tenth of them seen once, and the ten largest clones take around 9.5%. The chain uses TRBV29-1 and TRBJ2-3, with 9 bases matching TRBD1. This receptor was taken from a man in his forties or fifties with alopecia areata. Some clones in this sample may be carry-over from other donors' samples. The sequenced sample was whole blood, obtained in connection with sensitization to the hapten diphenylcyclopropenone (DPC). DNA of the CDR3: TGCAGCGTCCTACAGGGGGCTCTCTCAGATACGCAGTATTTT. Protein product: CSVLQGALSDTQYF.